This T cell receptor beta chain was profiled in a study of CD8 T cells in seronegative destructive rheumatoid arthritis (dated by TCRdb to 2019 to 2021). With regard to the full study: Most of the eight CND-RA patients were receiving biological drugs at sampling. The seropositive RA, seronegative RA and healthy control comparison cohorts were taken from a previously published TCRbeta dataset and were not newly sequenced. Peripheral CD8+ TCRbeta repertoires of CCP-negative destructive rheumatoid arthritis (CND-RA) patients were compared with newly diagnosed seropositive RA, seronegative RA and healthy controls.

What the study reported, not specific to this receptor: Across the 120,000 or so clonotypes tested, no public clonotype enrichment was retained after Benjamini-Hochberg correction. With age adjusted for, CD8+ TCRbeta repertoires in CND-RA patients appeared less diverse and more clonal than repertoires in other RA subtypes. A distinct set of enriched public clonotypes appeared to be carried by CND-RA patients, and this finding was interpreted by the authors as support for a separate disease subset. The study acknowledged the small size of the CND-RA cohort as a limitation. Compared with controls and other RA subtypes, CND-RA repertoires contained more CMV-reactive and fewer influenza A-reactive CD8+ TCRbeta sequences. Because no diagnostic samples were available, the TCR repertoire differences may partly reflect poor disease control over the years rather than being present at onset.

TCRbeta sequencing used genomic DNA from CD8+ cells, following the manufacturer's instructions. A genomics technology centre in Finland ran the TCRbeta sequencing, which was done with the immunoSEQ assay. Processing in the source paper ran as follows. Clonotype tables produced by the immunoSEQ preprocessing pipeline were converted into VDJtools format, and non-productive clonotypes were filtered out. Samples below 10,000 reads were excluded and the rest subsampled to 10,000 reads; most of the eight CND-RA samples passed. Using the VDJtools CalcDiversityStats function on data subsampled to 10,000 reads, the Shannon-Wiener, Simpson and clonality indices were calculated. To infer antigen specificity, non-singleton TCRbeta clonotypes were hard-matched against VDJdb, meaning no mismatches were allowed. CDR3 sequences that differed by one amino acid (Hamming distance 1) were grouped together into clusters with potentially shared antigen targets. After each group was resampled to six samples, one-sided Fisher's exact tests checked public clonotypes for group enrichment, with the whole procedure repeated ten times. TCRdb holds this immuneACCESS table with in-frame rearrangements only. Some clones are missing; in checked studies, unresolved V genes explain under half, and the rest has no known cause. V and J calls and clone size follow that table, whereas D and trimming were derived from the DNA. For this sample the table gives under 15,000 clones, of which roughly four fifths were detected only once. Roughly 29% of the sample rests with the top ten.

The CND-RA patients tested negative on the clinical CCP2 antibody test, and joint destruction in these patients kept progressing despite active therapy. Every CND-RA patient had failed conventional anti-rheumatic therapy and showed typical joint destruction in the wrists and ankles. Sampling of CND-RA patients was performed not at diagnosis but after long disease histories, which spanned decades in several cases. Roughly 47 millilitres of EDTA-anticoagulated peripheral blood were collected from each patient. Ficoll-Paque PLUS density gradient separation was used to isolate peripheral blood mononuclear cells. AutoMACS magnetic bead positive selection was used to isolate CD8+ cells from fresh or cryopreserved PBMCs, and flow cytometry was used to check purity. Nucleospin Tissue or Tissue XS kits were used for genomic DNA extraction, and quantification was performed on a Qubit 2.0 fluorometer. Comments on this clone: The target of this receptor is not known. No qualities accompany the bases; no much larger clone lies one base away.

Reading from cysteine to phenylalanine, the CDR3 counts 15 amino acids. Only the CDR3 region is kept as DNA, spanning 45 bases read in frame from base 1. Trimming accounts for 6 bases at V and 2 bases at J, while the number of junction bases matched to no gene is 7. The germline V gene specifies SNHLY as CDR1 and FYNNEI as CDR2. The chain was built from TRBV2 and TRBJ2-3; TRBD2 aligns with 8 central bases. The sample consisted of CD8+ T cells from blood. This TCR derives from a woman aged 30-50 years with seronegative destructive rheumatoid arthritis. The bases are TGTGCCAGCAGGGGGGCGGGGGGACACACAGATACGCAGTATTTT. This yields the protein CASRGAGGHTDTQYF.